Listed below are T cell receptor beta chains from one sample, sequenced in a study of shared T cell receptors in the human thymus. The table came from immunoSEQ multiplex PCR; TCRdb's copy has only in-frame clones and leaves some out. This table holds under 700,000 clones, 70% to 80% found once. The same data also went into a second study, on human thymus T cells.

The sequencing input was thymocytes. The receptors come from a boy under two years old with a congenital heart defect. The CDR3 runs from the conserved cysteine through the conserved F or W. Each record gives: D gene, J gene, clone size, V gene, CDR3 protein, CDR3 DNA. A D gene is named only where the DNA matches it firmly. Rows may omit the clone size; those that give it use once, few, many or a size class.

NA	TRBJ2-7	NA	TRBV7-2	CASSLIGGAPKEQYF	TGTGCCAGCAGCTTAATCGGGGGTGCCCCAAAGGAGCAGTACTTC
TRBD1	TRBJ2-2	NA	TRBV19	CASSYRDRGSGELFF	TGTGCCAGTAGTTACCGGGACAGGGGTTCCGGGGAGCTGTTTTTT
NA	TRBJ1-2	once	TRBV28	CASSLRGNCYGYTF	TGTGCCAGCAGTTTACGCGGGAATTGCTATGGCTACACCTTC
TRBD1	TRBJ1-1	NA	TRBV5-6	CASSFDRDRGLNTEAFF	TGTGCCAGCAGCTTTGACCGGGACAGGGGACTGAACACTGAAGCTTTCTTT
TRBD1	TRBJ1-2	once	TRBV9	CASSVVGSGGGYGYTF	TGTGCCAGCAGCGTAGTTGGGTCAGGGGGCGGGTATGGCTACACCTTC
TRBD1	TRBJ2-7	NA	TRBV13	CASSPGTGLPHEQYF	TGTGCCAGCAGCCCCGGGACAGGGCTTCCCCACGAGCAGTACTTC
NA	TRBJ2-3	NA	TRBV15	CATSRERTDGASSEDTQYF	TGTGCCACCAGCAGAGAGAGGACAGACGGGGCTAGCTCCGAAGATACGCAGTATTTT
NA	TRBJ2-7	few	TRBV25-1	CASSNRGEQYF	TGTGCCAGCAGTAATAGGGGGGAGCAGTACTTC
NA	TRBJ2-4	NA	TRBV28	CASSFLRGAKNIQYF	TGTGCCAGCAGTTTTTTGCGAGGAGCCAAAAACATTCAGTACTTC
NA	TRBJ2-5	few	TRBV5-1	CASSLGLGAHEVPGQETQYF	TGCGCCAGCAGCTTGGGACTAGGGGCCCATGAGGTCCCGGGGCAAGAGACCCAGTACTTC
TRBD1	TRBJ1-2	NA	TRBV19	CASSLLAGGHGGYTF	TGTGCCAGTAGTTTGTTGGCAGGGGGTCATGGTGGCTACACCTTC
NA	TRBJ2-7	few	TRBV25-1	CASSDTTGSPVDEQYF	TGTGCCAGCAGTGACACTACCGGGTCCCCTGTGGACGAGCAGTACTTC
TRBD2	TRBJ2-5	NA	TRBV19	CASSIWTGRLAGSQETQYF	TGTGCCAGTAGTATCTGGACAGGGCGACTAGCGGGAAGTCAAGAGACCCAGTACTTC
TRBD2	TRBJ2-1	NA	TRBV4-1	CASSPSGAGGCISYNEQFF	TGCGCCAGCAGCCCATCTGGAGCGGGAGGGTGTATTTCCTACAATGAGCAGTTCTTC
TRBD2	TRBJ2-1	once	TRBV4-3	CASSQGPRGLAGGNEQFF	TGCGCCAGCAGCCAAGGTCCAAGGGGACTAGCGGGGGGCAATGAGCAGTTCTTC
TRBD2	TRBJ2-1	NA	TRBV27	CASSFRLAGGSVWSYNEQFF	TGTGCCAGCAGTTTCCGACTAGCGGGAGGCTCAGTATGGTCCTACAATGAGCAGTTCTTC
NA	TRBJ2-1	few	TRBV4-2	CASSLPPERSSYNEQFF	TGTGCCAGCAGCCTCCCCCCCGAGAGAAGCTCCTACAATGAGCAGTTCTTC
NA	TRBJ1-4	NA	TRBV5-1	CASSPKTLMGGKLFF	TGCGCCAGCAGCCCTAAGACCCTAATGGGGGGAAAACTGTTTTTT
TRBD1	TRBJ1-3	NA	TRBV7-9	CASSPDRGGNTIYF	TGTGCCAGCAGCCCGGACAGGGGAGGAAACACCATATATTTT
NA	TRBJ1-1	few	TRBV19	CASRLGRGRQNTEAFF	TGTGCCAGTAGATTGGGGAGGGGACGGCAGAACACTGAAGCTTTCTTT
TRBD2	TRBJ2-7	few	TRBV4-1	CASSQVDFRASGRDGSYEQYF	TGCGCCAGCAGCCAAGTGGACTTCAGGGCTAGCGGGAGGGACGGCTCCTACGAGCAGTACTTC
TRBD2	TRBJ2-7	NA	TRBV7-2	CASRGEGAYEQYF	TGTGCCAGCAGGGGGGAGGGCGCCTACGAGCAGTACTTC
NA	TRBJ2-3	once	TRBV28	CASSPTSDTQYF	TGTGCCAGCAGTCCAACTAGTGATACGCAGTATTTT
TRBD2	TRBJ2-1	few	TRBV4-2	CASSRSPNVVRTSGREDSYNEQFF	TGTGCCAGCAGCCGAAGCCCTAACGTGGTTCGGACTAGCGGGAGAGAGGACTCCTACAATGAGCAGTTCTTC
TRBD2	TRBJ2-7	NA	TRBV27	CASSSHRTSGINEQYF	TGTGCCAGCAGTTCCCACCGGACTAGCGGGATAAACGAGCAGTACTTC
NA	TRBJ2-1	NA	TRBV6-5	CASSYLAGDGYNEQFF	TGTGCCAGCAGTTACTTGGCCGGAGATGGCTACAATGAGCAGTTCTTC
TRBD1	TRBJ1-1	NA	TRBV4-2	CASSQGLTGGAHTEAFF	TGTGCCAGCAGCCAGGGCCTGACAGGGGGCGCCCACACTGAAGCTTTCTTT
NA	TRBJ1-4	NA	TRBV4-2	CASSQGATNEKLFF	TGTGCCAGCAGCCAAGGAGCAACTAATGAAAAACTGTTTTTT
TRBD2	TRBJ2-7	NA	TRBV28	CASSLGEREFLEQYF	TGTGCCAGCAGTTTAGGAGAGCGGGAGTTCCTCGAGCAGTACTTC
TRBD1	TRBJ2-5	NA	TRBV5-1	CASSLAGGTGCQETQYF	TGCGCCAGCAGCTTGGCCGGAGGGACAGGGTGCCAAGAGACCCAGTACTTC
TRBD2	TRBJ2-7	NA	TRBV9	CASSLGTSGLYEQYF	TGTGCCAGCAGTCTCGGGACTAGCGGCCTCTACGAGCAGTACTTC
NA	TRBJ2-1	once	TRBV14	CASSQSSTDYPYNEQFF	TGTGCCAGCAGCCAAAGCAGCACGGACTACCCTTACAATGAGCAGTTCTTC
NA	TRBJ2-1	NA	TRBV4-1	CASSHDGGSYNEQFF	TGCGCCAGCAGCCATGACGGAGGCTCCTACAATGAGCAGTTCTTC
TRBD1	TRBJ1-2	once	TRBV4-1	CASSQATSVLGQSYGYTF	TGCGCCAGCAGCCAAGCCACATCGGTTCTGGGACAGTCCTATGGCTACACCTTC
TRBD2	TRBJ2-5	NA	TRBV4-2	CASSHLDLAGDETQYF	TGTGCCAGCAGCCACCTAGATCTAGCGGGAGATGAGACCCAGTACTTC
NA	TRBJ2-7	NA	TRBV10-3	CATLAGPYEQYF	TGTGCCACCTTAGCCGGTCCCTACGAGCAGTACTTC
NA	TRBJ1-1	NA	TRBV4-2	CASSQGGSGTEAFF	TGTGCCAGCAGCCAAGGAGGGTCGGGCACTGAAGCTTTCTTT
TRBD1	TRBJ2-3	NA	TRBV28	CASSTPGQGRTDTQYF	TGTGCCAGCAGCACCCCGGGACAGGGACGCACAGATACGCAGTATTTT
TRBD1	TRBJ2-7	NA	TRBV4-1	CASSQDWDRALREQYF	TGCGCCAGCAGCCAAGACTGGGACAGGGCCCTTCGCGAGCAGTACTTC
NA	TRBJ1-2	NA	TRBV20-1	CSAPLIFGYTF	TGCAGTGCTCCCCTTATTTTTGGCTACACCTTC
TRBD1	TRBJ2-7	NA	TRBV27	CASSLRQGAYEQYF	TGTGCCAGCAGTTTACGACAGGGGGCCTACGAGCAGTACTTC